Presented here are 4 T cell receptor beta chains from one specimen sequenced in a study of shared clonotypes between healthy human individuals. Libraries were prepared by immunoSEQ multiplex PCR; TCRdb keeps only in-frame clonotypes and omits some of them. The table records over a million clones, approximately 76% of them present only once. Sequencing was performed on memory CD4+ T cells sorted from blood. The subset here: CD45RA-negative fraction. These receptors were obtained from a man between 18 and 29 years old in good health.

The chain joins TRBV7-9 to TRBJ1-1, with TRBD1 as a possible D gene (6 bases). Trimming removed 6 bases from V and 3 bases from J, with 14 bases in between. This CDR3 comprises 14 residues. The V gene's germline CDR1 is SEHNR and CDR2 FQNEAQ (reference sequence). The CDR3 coding sequence is TGTGCCAGCAGAATAGGGGGGGCGGACACTGAAGCTTTCTTT. Amino acid sequence: CASRIGGADTEAFF.

In its sample, this clone was seen a few times. The chain links TRBV19 to TRBJ2-3; no definite D call. Looked up from germline, CDR1 is LNHDA and CDR2 is SQIVND (reference sequence). V lost 3 bases to trimming and J lost 1 base, with 11 bases between them. CDR3 length equals 15 residues. The CDR3 nucleotides read TGTGCCAGTAGTATTGGTACCCAGGGCACAGATACGCAGTATTTT. Amino acids: CASSIGTQGTDTQYF.

As to this clone: This specimen includes other DNA sequences encoding the same CDR3. CDR3 in amino acids: CASGRGYEQYF. DNA for the CDR3: TGTGCCAGCGGCAGGGGGTACGAGCAGTACTTC. This chain links TRBV6-1 with TRBJ2-7, with 7 bases fitting TRBD1. The germline V gene has CDR1 MNHNS and CDR2 SASEGT. The V gene end was trimmed by 8 bases and the J gene end by 4 bases; junction bases not matched to a gene: 2. The length of the CDR3 is 11 residues.

The sample holds one count of this clone. This chain's CDR3 is CASSLVGGLGTNEKLFF. CDR3 sequence (DNA): TGTGCCAGCAGCTTAGTGGGGGGTTTGGGAACTAATGAAAAACTGTTTTTT. The chain links TRBV7-2 to TRBJ1-4; possible D gene TRBD1, 5 bases. CDR3 size: 17 residues. Trimming stripped 1 base from V and 1 base from J, with 13 bases between. Germline V gene data show CDR1 as SGHTA and CDR2 as FQGNSA.